This TCR beta chain is drawn from a study of CD8+ T cells in alopecia areata. Study overall: Patients received oral tofacitinib, 5 to 10 mg twice daily, for moderate-to-severe alopecia areata. Study observations and caveats: Researchers say the link of baseline CD8+ expansion to response remains uncertain, with one nonresponder.

Once RNA had been extracted, it was reverse transcribed into cDNA to act as the sequencing template. The protocol was immunoSEQ multiplex PCR, while the TCRdb copy is restricted to in-frame clones and leaves out a portion. This sample has about 200,000 clones; less than 45% occur once, and the top ten carry around 0.48%. Described treatment: oral pan-JAK inhibitor, 5-10 mg twice daily. Researchers gathered lesional scalp punch biopsies and peripheral blood from patients with alopecia areata. A remark on this clone: Its specificity is not known.

The sample consisted of CD4+ T cells sorted from blood, taken at approximately week 30, from a patient treated with tofacitinib. The source of this sequence is a human donor with alopecia areata.

The CDR3 nucleotides read TGTGCCAGCAGCTTAGGCCCTGATACAGATACGCAGTATTTT. Its protein is CASSLGPDTDTQYF. The V call is TRBV7-2, the J call TRBJ2-3; no clear D gene. The CDR3 loop spans 14 amino acids. V was clipped by 1 base and J by 3 bases, with 8 bases between them. Germline CDR1 reads SGHTA; CDR2 reads FQGNSA. Full variable domain (outside the CDR3, taken from reference TRBV7-2 and TRBJ2-3): GAGVSQSPSNKVTEKGKDVELRCDPISGHTALYWYRQSLGQGLEFLIYFQGNSAPDKSGLPSDRFSAERTGGSVSTLTIQRTQQEDSAVYLCASSLGPDTDTQYFGPGTRLTVL.